This entry is about one T cell receptor beta chain. Its specific antigen is unknown. Nothing much larger sits one base from this clone, and base qualities are not available. The CDR3 covers 16 residues, taking in both the cysteine and the phenylalanine. Only CDR3 DNA remains: 48 bases, in frame from the first base. Cut back by 0 bases and 7 bases, the V and J ends lie 16 bases apart. Based on the germline V gene, the CDR1 and CDR2 sequences are SGHDN and FVKESK. The sample comes from a study of T cell changes during pregnancy in multiple sclerosis (dated by TCRdb to 2018 to 2020). Looking at the study overall: In women with multiple sclerosis, the researchers looked at how the T cell repertoire shifted as pregnancy progressed.

Library preparation employed the immunoSEQ multiplex PCR assay. In TCRdb, the immuneACCESS table is reduced to in-frame sequences with V and J assigned. These tables do not hold every clone; where another copy was compared, an unresolved V gene accounts for under half, and the others remain unexplained. The sample contains 30,000 to 45,000 clones, around 92% of them found a single time. Of the sample, 26% is held by the ten largest clones. The TCR sequence derives from a female donor with multiple sclerosis, enrolled in a pregnancy study. The sample in question was CD8+ T cells from peripheral blood mononuclear cells, obtained before pregnancy. This chain joins TRBV14 to TRBJ2-1; a weak D assignment points to TRBD2 (5 bases agree). The CDR3 corresponds to CASSQELRLRWNEQFF. The sequenced DNA: TGTGCCAGCAGCCAAGAATTAAGACTACGATGGAATGAGCAGTTCTTC.